This T cell receptor (beta chain) was sequenced during a study of regulatory T cells in long-lasting Graves disease. Study results and limitations: Segments TRBV28, TRBJ1-2 and TRBJ2-5 showed preferential usage in persistent disease.

This clonotype was seen at least ten times. The antigen remains undetermined. CDR3 regions were amplified by Arm-PCR using iRepertoire HTBI primers to build TCR beta libraries. One entry per CDR3 protein, called by TCRdb with MiXCR from the multiplex PCR reads. Of around 450,000 distinct CDR3 sequences detected, approximately 15% appear once; the ten largest clones hold roughly 8%. Time point indicated: newly diagnosed GD, antithyroid drugs for less than 3 months. Researchers made the TCR library from RNA that was extracted from PBMCs. Criteria from the American Thyroid Association guidelines were applied to diagnose Graves' disease. Deletions cut 3 bases from V and 6 bases from J, with 11 bases between. Germline lookup yields CDR1 SQVTM and CDR2 ANQGSEA. The length of the CDR3 is 12 residues. These same data were also listed under a study on T cells in Graves' hyperthyroidism and ophthalmopathy.

Sequences were derived from peripheral blood mononuclear cells (PBMCs), sampled at new diagnosis, from a patient treated with antithyroid drugs. The sequence was collected from a middle-aged woman with Graves disease. The rearrangement joins TRBV29-1 to TRBJ1-1; D is perhaps TRBD1 (5 bases). CDR3 coding DNA: TGCAGCGTTGATGAATCGGGGGCTGAAGCTTTCTTT. Protein: CSVDESGAEAFF.